This T cell receptor beta chain was sequenced during a study of T cell responses to AZD1222 COVID-19 vaccine. Sequenced by immunoSEQ multiplex PCR; TCRdb stores in-frame clones only, minus some. The sample includes 150,000 to 200,000 clones, under 95% of them seen just once. To note about this clone: Its antigen is currently unknown.

Overall study findings and caveats: As reported, nearly half of all spike-specific TCRs target variant regions that are unmutated. Just a handful of people given AZD1222 tested seropositive at baseline. Distributed over spike, vaccine-associated CD4 TCRs predominated at 160-218 and 743-854.

The germline V gene has CDR1 SNHLY and CDR2 FYNNEI. The CDR3 contains 15 residues. V lost 6 bases, J lost 8 bases, and 22 bases lay in between. This chain links TRBV2 with TRBJ1-2, with D uncertain. The TCR comes from an adult who received the AZD1222 COVID-19 vaccine. The specimen was peripheral blood, collected 28 days after the second AZD1222 dose. The CDR3 is CASRGLWTHAVGYTF. The CDR3 DNA reads as TGTGCCAGCAGGGGTCTTTGGACGCACGCCGTGGGCTACACCTTC.